This T cell receptor (beta chain) derives from a study of monozygotic twins with inflammatory bowel disease. This CDR3 comprises 15 residues. CDR1 is MRHNA and CDR2 is SNTAGT in the germline V gene. TCRdb re-called the 5' RACE reads; every CDR3 protein appears as one record, without DNA. The sample table sets out around 230,000 distinct CDR3 sequences. This rearrangement joins TRBV6-4 to TRBJ1-2. The sequence came from a human donor with ulcerative colitis or Crohn's disease, or a healthy co-twin of an affected twin (not recorded which). Source material: blood. Here the CDR3 reads CASSADPTGNYGYTF.